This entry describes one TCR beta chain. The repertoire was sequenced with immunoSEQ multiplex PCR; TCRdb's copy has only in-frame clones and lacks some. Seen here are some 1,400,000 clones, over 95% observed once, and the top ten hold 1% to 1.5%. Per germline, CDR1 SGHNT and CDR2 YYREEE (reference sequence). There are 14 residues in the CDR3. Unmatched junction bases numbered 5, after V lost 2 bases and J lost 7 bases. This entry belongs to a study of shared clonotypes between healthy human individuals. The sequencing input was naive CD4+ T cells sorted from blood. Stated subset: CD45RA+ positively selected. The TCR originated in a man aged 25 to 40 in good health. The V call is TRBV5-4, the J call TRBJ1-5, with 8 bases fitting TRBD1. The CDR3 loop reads CASSFQGAGQPQHF. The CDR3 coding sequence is TGTGCCAGCAGCTTTCAGGGGGCTGGGCAGCCCCAGCATTTT.